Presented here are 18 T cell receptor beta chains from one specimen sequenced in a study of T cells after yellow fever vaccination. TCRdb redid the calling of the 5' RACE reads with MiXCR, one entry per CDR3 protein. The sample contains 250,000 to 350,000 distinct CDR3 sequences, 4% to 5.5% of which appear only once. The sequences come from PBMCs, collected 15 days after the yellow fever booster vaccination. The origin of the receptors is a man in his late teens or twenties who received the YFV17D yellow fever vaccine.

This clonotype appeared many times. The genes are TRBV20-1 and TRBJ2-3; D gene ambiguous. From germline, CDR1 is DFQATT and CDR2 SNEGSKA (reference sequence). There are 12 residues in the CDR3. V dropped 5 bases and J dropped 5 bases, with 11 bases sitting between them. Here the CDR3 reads CSASQALDTQYF. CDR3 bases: TGCAGTGCTTCCCAGGCTCTAGATACGCAGTATTTT.

In DNA form, the CDR3 reads TGTGCCAGCAGCCAAGGGTTAAGATTGACTAGCGGGGGTAGCACAGATACGCAGTATTTT. This translates into CASSQGLRLTSGGSTDTQYF. V gene TRBV4-2 combines with J gene TRBJ2-3; 12 bases match TRBD2. Looked up from germline, CDR1 is LGHNA and CDR2 is YNFKEQ. CDR3 length: 20 residues. Trimming at V came to 1 base and at J to 0 bases, leaving 11 bases not matched to a gene.

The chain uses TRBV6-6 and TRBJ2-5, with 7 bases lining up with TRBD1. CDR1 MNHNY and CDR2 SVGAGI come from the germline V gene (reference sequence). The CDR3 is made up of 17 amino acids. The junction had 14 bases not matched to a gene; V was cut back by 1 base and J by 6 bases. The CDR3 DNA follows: TGTGCCAGCAGTTACTTACCAACGACAGGGAGAGAGAAGACCCAGTACTTC. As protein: CASSYLPTTGREKTQYF.

CDR3 sequence reads: CASSGQLYEQYV. DNA for the CDR3: TGTGCCAGCAGTGGACAGCTATACGAGCAGTACGTC. The chain combines TRBV2 with TRBJ2-7; a possible D gene is TRBD1 (5 bases). Trimming left V 4 bases short and J 4 bases short, with 8 bases between. CDR1 is SNHLY, CDR2 FYNNEI, per germline. The CDR3 covers 12 residues.

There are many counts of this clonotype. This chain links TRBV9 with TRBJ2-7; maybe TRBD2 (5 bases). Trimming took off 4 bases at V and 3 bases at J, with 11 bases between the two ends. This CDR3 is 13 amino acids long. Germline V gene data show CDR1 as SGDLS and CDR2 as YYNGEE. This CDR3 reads CASSIGLDYEQYF. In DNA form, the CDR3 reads TGTGCCAGCAGCATCGGACTGGACTACGAGCAGTACTTC.

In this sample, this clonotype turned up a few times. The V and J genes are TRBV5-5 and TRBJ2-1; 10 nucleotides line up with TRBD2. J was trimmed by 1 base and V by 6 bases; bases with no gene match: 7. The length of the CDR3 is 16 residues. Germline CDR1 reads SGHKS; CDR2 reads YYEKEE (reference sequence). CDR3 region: CASTLAGDRSYNEQFF. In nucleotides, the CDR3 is TGTGCCAGCACGCTAGCGGGGGATAGGTCCTACAATGAGCAGTTCTTC.

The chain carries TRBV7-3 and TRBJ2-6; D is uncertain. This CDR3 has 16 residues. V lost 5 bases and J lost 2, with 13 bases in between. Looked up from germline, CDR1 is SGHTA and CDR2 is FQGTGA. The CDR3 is CASSRPDPPGANVLTF. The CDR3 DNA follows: TGTGCCAGCAGCCGCCCCGATCCCCCTGGGGCCAACGTCCTGACTTTC.

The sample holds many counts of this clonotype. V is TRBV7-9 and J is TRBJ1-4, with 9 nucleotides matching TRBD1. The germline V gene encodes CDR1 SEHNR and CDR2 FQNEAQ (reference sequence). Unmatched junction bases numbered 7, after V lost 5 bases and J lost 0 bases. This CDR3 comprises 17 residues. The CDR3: CASSEDRGFATNEKLFF. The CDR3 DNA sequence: TGTGCCAGCAGCGAGGACAGGGGATTTGCAACTAATGAAAAACTGTTTTTT.

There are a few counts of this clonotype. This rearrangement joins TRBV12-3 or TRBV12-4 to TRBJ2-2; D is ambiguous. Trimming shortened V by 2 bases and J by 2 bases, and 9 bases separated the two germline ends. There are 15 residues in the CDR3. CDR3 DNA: TGTGCCAGCAGTTTATTTCTGCCCAACACCGGGGAGCTGTTTTTT. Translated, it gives CASSLFLPNTGELFF.

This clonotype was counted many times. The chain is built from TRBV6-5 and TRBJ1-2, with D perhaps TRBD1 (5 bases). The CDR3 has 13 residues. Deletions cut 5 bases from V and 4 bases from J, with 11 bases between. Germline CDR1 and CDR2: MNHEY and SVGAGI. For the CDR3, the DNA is TGTGCCAGCAGTAACGGGGGGACCTATGGCTACACCTTC. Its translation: CASSNGGTYGYTF.

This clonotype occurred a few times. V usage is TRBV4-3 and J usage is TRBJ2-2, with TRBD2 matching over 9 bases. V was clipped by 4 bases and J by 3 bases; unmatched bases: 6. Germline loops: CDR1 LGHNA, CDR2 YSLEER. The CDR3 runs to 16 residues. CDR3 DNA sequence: TGCGCCAGCAGCCCCTGGGCGGGGGGGCACACCGGGGAGCTGTTTTTT. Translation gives CASSPWAGGHTGELFF.

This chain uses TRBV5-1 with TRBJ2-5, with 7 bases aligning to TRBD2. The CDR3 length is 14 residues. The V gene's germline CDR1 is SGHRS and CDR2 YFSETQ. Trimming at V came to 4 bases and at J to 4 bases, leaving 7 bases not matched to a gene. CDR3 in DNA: TGCGCCAGCAGCGCTCGGGACTACCCAGAGACCCAGTACTTC. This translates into CASSARDYPETQYF.

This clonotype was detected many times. In nucleotides, the CDR3 is TGTGCCAGCACCAGGGCCGGGTCCTACAATGAGCAGTTCTTC. This sequence encodes CASTRAGSYNEQFF. The rearrangement joins TRBV12-3 or TRBV12-4 to TRBJ2-1, with D perhaps TRBD1 (5 bases). V lost 7 bases and J lost 1, with 11 bases in between. The CDR3 has 14 amino acids.

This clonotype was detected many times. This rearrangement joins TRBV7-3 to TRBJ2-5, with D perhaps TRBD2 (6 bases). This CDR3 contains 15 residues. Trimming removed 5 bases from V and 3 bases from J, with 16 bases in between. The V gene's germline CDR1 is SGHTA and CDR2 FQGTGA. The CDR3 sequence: CASSLGTGREETQYF. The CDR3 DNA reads TGTGCCAGCAGCCTAGGGACTGGTAGGGAAGAGACCCAGTACTTC.

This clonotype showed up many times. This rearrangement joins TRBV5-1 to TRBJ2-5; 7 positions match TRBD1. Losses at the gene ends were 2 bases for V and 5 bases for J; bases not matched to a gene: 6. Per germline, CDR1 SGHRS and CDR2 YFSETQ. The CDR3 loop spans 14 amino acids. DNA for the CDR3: TGCGCCAGCAGCTTTGGCAGGGGGTATGAGACCCAGTACTTC. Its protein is CASSFGRGYETQYF.

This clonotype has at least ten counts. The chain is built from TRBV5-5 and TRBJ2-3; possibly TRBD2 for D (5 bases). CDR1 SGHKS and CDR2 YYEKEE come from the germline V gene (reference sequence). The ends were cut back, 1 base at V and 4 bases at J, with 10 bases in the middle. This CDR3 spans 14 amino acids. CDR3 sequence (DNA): TGTGCCAGCAGCTTGTATCCGGGATCAGATACGCAGTATTTT. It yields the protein CASSLYPGSDTQYF.

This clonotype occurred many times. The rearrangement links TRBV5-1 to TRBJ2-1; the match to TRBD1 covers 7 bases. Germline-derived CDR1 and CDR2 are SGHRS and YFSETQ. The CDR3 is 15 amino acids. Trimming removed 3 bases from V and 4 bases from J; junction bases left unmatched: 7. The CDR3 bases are TGCGCCAGCAGCTCCACGGGACAGAATTACAATGAGCAGTTCTTC. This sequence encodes CASSSTGQNYNEQFF.

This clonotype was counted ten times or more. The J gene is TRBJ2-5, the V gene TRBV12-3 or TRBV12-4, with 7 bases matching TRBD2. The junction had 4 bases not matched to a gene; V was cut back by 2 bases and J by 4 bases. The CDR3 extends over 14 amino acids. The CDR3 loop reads CASSLRGRGETQYF. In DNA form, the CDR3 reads TGTGCCAGCAGTTTACGTGGGAGGGGAGAGACCCAGTACTTC.